The clone carrying this T cell receptor (beta chain) was seen just once. One end of the junction varies from germline; a read error may be responsible. The germline V gene has CDR1 MNHEY and CDR2 SVGAGI. This CDR3 comprises 14 residues. In the study's own analysis: Quantification of nucleated cells was approximated via reference gene primer amplification. The protocol was immunoSEQ multiplex PCR, while the TCRdb copy is restricted to in-frame clones and leaves out a portion. For V, J and clone size, that table is used; D and trimming come from the DNA. Among fewer than 300,000 clones, about 90% were seen once, and the ten largest hold about 2.1%. The data belong to a study of blood T cell repertoires in COVID-19. Study information: COVID-19 samples, acute and convalescent, were from the United States, Italy and Spain. PBMCs, B-cell-depleted T cells, or T cells provided the cDNA or gDNA that made up the material.

The rearrangement joins TRBV6-5 to TRBJ2-1; 7 bases are a match to TRBD2. The sample was peripheral blood. The source is a woman between 50 and 59 years old with acute or convalescent COVID-19. DNA for the CDR3: TGTGCCAGCACTTACCAGCGGGAAGACAATGAGCAGTTCTTC. This translates into CASTYQREDNEQFF.